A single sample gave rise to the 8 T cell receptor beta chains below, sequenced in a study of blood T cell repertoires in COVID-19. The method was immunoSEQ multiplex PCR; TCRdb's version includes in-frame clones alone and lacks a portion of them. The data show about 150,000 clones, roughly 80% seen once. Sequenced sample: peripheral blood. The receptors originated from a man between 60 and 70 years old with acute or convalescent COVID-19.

The CDR3 DNA reads TGTGCCAGCCCAAGACCCGGGACTACGGGTGGAGAGACCCAGTACTTC. Translating it yields CASPRPGTTGGETQYF. The chain is built from TRBV5-8 and TRBJ2-5; 7 positions agree with TRBD2. J gave up 4 bases and V 7 bases, and 16 bases lay outside the gene matches. The CDR3 covers 16 residues. CDR1 SGHTS and CDR2 YDEGEE come from the germline V gene.

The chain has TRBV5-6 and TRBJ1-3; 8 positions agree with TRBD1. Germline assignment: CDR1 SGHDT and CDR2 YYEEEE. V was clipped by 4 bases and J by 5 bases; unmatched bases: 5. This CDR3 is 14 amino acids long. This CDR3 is CASSPWDRRNTIYF. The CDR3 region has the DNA TGTGCCAGCAGCCCGTGGGACAGGCGAAACACCATATATTTT. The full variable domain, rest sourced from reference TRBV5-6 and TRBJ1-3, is DAGVTQSPTHLIKTRGQQVTLRCSPKSGHDTVSWYQQALGQGPQFIFQYYEEEERQRGNFPDRFSGHQFPNYSSELNVNALLLGDSALYLCASSPWDRRNTIYFGEGSWLTVV.

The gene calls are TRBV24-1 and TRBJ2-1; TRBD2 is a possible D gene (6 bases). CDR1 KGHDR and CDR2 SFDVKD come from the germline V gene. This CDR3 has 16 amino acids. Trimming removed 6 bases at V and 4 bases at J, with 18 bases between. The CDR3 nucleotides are TGTGCCACCAGTAGGACTGGGCTAGCGAAATACAATGAGCAGTTCTTC. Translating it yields CATSRTGLAKYNEQFF.

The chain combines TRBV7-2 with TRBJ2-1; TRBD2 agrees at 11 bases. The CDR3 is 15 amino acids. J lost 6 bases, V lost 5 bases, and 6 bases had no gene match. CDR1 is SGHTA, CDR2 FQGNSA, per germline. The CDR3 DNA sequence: TGTGCCAGCAGCATTTCTAGCGGGAGGATCAATGAGCAGTTCTTC. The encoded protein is CASSISSGRINEQFF.

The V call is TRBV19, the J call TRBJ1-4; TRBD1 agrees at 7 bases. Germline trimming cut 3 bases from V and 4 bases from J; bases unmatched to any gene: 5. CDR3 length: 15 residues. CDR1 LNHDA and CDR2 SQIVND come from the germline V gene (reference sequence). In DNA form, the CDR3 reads TGTGCCAGTAGTATCCAGGGGGACTTTAATGAAAAACTGTTTTTT. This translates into CASSIQGDFNEKLFF.

The CDR3 protein is CASLTDRGSSYNSPLHF. CDR3 coding DNA: TGCGCCAGCCTGACGGACAGGGGGAGCTCCTATAATTCACCCCTCCACTTT. This sequence joins TRBV10-1 and TRBJ1-6, with 10 bases lining up with TRBD1. The CDR3 is 17 amino acids. The V and J ends lost 8 bases and 0 bases, in that order; junction bases with no gene match: 7. Germline V CDR1 and CDR2: WNHNN, SYGVQD (reference sequence).

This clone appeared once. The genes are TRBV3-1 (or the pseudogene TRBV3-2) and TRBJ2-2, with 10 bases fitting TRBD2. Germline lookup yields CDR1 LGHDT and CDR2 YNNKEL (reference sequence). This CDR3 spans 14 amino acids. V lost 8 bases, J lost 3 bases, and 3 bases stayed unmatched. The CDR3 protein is CASGTSAYTGELFF. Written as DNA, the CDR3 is TGTGCCAGCGGGACTAGCGCCTACACCGGGGAGCTGTTTTTT.

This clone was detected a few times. The CDR3 DNA reads as TGCGCCAGCGGGGAGAGACTGATCCCGAGCACTGAAGCTTTCTTT. This sequence encodes CASGERLIPSTEAFF. V usage is TRBV4-1 and J usage is TRBJ1-1, with unresolved D. The V gene lost 8 bases and the J gene lost 4 bases, with 20 bases spanning the gap. The CDR3 runs 15 residues. Germline V lookup: CDR1 MGHRA, CDR2 YSYEKL.